This T cell receptor (beta chain) was found in a study of chemoradiotherapy in HPV16-positive cancers. The study's findings and limits: Candidate HPV-specific clones and E7-related TCR motifs grew in tumor during treatment. In HPV16-positive patients, HPV-responsive T-cell expansion tracked better recurrence-free survival.

Assay: immunoSEQ multiplex PCR; the TCRdb copy retains only in-frame clones and omits some. The sample lists approximately 38,000 clones, 80% occurring once. Over chemoradiotherapy, repertoires were sampled more than once. Comment on this clone: Antigen specificity is unknown.

Germline trimming cut 3 bases from V and 4 bases from J; bases unmatched to any gene: 3. CDR3 length: 15 residues. Looked up from germline, CDR1 is MNHNS and CDR2 is SASEGT. Sequenced material: blood, taken from a patient who underwent chemoradiotherapy. This TCR was recovered from a human donor with HPV-associated anogenital cancer. V is TRBV6-1 and J is TRBJ1-3, with 10 bases fitting TRBD1. The CDR3 loop is CASSDAGQGGNTIYF. CDR3 nucleotides: TGTGCCAGCAGTGATGCGGGACAGGGGGGAAACACCATATATTTT.